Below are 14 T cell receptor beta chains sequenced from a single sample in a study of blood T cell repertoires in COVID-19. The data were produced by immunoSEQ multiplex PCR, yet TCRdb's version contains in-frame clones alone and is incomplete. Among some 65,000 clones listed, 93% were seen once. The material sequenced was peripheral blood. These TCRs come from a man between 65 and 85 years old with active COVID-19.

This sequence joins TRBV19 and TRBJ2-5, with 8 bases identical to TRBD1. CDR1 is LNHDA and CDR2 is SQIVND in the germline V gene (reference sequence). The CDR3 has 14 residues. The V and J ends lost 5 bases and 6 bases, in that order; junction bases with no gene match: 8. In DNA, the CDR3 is TGTGCCAGTAGTCGGCCAGGGGGCACTCAGACCCAGTACTTC. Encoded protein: CASSRPGGTQTQYF.

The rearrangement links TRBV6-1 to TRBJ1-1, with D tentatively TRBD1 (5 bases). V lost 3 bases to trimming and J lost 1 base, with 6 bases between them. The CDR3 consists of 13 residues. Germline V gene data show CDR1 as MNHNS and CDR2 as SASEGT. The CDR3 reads CASSDQGNTEAFF. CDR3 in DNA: TGTGCCAGCAGTGACCAGGGGAACACTGAAGCTTTCTTT.

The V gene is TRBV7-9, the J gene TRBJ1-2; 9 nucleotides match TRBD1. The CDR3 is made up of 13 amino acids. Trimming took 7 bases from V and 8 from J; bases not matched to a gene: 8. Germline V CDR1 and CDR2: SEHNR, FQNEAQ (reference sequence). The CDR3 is CASTDPGQGGYTF. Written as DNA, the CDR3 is TGTGCCAGCACCGATCCGGGACAGGGCGGCTACACCTTC.

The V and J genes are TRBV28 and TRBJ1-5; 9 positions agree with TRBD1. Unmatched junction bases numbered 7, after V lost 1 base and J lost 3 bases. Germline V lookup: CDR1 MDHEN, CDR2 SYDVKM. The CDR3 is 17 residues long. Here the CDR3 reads CASSLSGTGHYNQPQHF. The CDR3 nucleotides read TGTGCCAGCAGTTTATCCGGGACAGGGCATTACAATCAGCCCCAGCATTTT. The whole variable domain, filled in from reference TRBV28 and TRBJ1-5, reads DVKVTQSSRYLVKRTGEKVFLECVQDMDHENMFWYRQDPGLGLRLIYFSYDVKMKEKGDIPEGYSVSREKKERFSLILESASTNQTSMYLCASSLSGTGHYNQPQHFGDGTRLSIL.

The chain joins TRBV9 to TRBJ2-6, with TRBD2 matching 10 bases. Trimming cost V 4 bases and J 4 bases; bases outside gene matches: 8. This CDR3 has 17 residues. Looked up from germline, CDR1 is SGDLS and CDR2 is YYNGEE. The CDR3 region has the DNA TGTGCCAGCAGCAGAAGCGGGGGGGTCTCCGGGGCCAACGTCCTGACTTTC. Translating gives CASSRSGGVSGANVLTF.

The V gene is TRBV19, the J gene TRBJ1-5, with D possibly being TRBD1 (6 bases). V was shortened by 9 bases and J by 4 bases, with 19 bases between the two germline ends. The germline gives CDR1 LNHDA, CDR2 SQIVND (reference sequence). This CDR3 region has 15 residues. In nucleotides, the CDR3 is TGTGCCAGCCTCGCCACAACAGGGTGGAATCAGCCCCAGCATTTT. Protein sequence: CASLATTGWNQPQHF.

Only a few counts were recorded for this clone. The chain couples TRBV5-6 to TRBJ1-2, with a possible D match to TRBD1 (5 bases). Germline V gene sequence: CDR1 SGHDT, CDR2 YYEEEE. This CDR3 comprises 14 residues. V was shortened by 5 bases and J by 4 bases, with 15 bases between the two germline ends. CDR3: CASSPDKRPYGYTF. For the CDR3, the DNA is TGTGCCAGCAGTCCGGACAAGAGACCCTATGGCTACACCTTC.

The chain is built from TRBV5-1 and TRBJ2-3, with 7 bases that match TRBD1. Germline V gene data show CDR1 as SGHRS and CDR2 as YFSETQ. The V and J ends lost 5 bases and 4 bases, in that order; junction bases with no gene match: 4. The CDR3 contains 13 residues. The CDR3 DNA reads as TGCGCCAGCAGTCGACAGGGTGCAGATACGCAGTATTTT. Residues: CASSRQGADTQYF.

The chain's CDR3 is CASSQVWRGRNTGELFF. CDR3 DNA sequence: TGTGCCAGCAGCCAAGTGTGGAGGGGGCGGAACACCGGGGAGCTGTTTTTT. The rearrangement joins TRBV3-1 (or the pseudogene TRBV3-2) to TRBJ2-2, with D possibly being TRBD1 (7 bases). The CDR3 loop spans 17 amino acids. Germline V gene lookup returns CDR1 LGHDT and CDR2 YNNKEL (reference sequence). V lost 1 base and J 1 base, leaving 13 bases between the germline ends.

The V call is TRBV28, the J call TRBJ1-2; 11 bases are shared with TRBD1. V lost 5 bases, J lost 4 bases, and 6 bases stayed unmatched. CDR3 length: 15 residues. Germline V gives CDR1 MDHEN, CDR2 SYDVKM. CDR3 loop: CASSTNGQGAYGYTF. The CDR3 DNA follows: TGTGCCAGCAGTACCAATGGACAGGGGGCCTATGGCTACACCTTC.

CDR3 sequence reads: CASSSGYGYTF. For the CDR3, the DNA is TGTGCCAGCAGTTCAGGGTATGGCTACACCTTC. The chain links TRBV6-5 to TRBJ1-2; maybe TRBD1 (5 bases). Germline values: CDR1 MNHEY, CDR2 SVGAGI. The V end was cut by 4 bases, the J end by 5 bases, with 5 bases between. The CDR3 totals 11 residues.

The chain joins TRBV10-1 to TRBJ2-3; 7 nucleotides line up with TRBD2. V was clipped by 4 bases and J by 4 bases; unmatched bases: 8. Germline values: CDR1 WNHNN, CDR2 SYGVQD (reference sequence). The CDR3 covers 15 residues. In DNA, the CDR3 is TGCGCCAGCAGTGCTTACAGCGGGGTTTCAGATACGCAGTATTTT. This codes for CASSAYSGVSDTQYF.

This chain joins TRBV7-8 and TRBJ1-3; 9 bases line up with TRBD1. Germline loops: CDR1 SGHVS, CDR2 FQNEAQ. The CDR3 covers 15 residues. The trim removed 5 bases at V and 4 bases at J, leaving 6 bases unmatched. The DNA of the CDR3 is TGTGCCAGCAGCATAGAGGGACAGGGAGGAAACACCATATATTTT. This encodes CASSIEGQGGNTIYF.

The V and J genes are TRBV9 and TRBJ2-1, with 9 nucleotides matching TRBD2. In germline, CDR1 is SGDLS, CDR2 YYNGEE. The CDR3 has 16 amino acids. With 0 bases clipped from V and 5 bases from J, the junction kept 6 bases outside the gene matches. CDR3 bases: TGTGCCAGCAGCGTAGCTCTCGCTAGCGGGGACAATGAGCAGTTCTTC. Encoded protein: CASSVALASGDNEQFF.